Included here is one T cell receptor beta chain sequence, with context. Its antigen remains unidentified. This sample is part of a study of Graves' ophthalmopathy and Graves' hyperthyroidism. Broader study findings: Appearing in blood as well were most expanded thyroid clonotypes above 0.001 frequency. Distinction of ophthalmopathy from stable hyperthyroidism by a 13-signature model reached approximately 90% sensitivity and 70% to 83% specificity.

Scientists amplified the TCR beta CDR3 regions from RNA transcripts. Second-round multiplex PCR followed a first-round RT-PCR using HTBI primers. TCRdb independently ran MiXCR on the multiplex PCR reads; one entry per CDR3 protein. The sample has around 590,000 distinct CDR3 sequences; under 45% are singletons. The CDR3 is made up of 15 amino acids. V lost 6 bases and J lost 4, with 21 bases in between. Germline V gene data show CDR1 as DFQATT and CDR2 as SNEGSKA (reference sequence). Sequenced input: peripheral blood or thyroid tissue (not recorded which). This chain joins TRBV20-1 and TRBJ2-5; D may be TRBD2 (6 bases). The receptor was isolated from an adult man with Graves' hyperthyroidism. The CDR3 coding sequence is TGCAGTGCCAGTGGGGACCCTAGCGCGGGAGAGACCCAGTACTTC. Its translation: CSASGDPSAGETQYF.